Shown below are 3 T cell receptor beta chains from a single sample sequenced in a study of regulatory T cells in long-lasting Graves disease. Time point denoted: newly diagnosed GD, antithyroid drugs for less than 3 months. Extracted PBMC RNA gave rise to the TCR library. Relying on iRepertoire HTBI primers and Arm-PCR of CDR3 regions, the team built TCR beta libraries. Each CDR3 protein is one row after TCRdb ran MiXCR on the multiplex PCR reads. The repertoire holds about 370,000 distinct CDR3 sequences, with about a sixth as singletons. The sequenced sample was peripheral blood mononuclear cells (PBMCs), obtained at new diagnosis, from a patient treated with antithyroid drugs. All receptors come from a female donor with Graves disease.

This clonotype was picked up many times. This chain connects TRBV5-1 to TRBJ2-5, with 10 positions matching TRBD1. CDR1 is SGHRS and CDR2 is YFSETQ in the germline V gene. This CDR3 comprises 14 residues. Germline trimming cut 4 bases from V and 3 bases from J; bases unmatched to any gene: 3. CDR3 amino acids: CASSGTGDEETQYF. The CDR3 DNA reads TGCGCCAGCAGCGGGACAGGGGACGAAGAGACCCAGTACTTC.

This clonotype was recorded many times. The chain employs TRBV27 and TRBJ1-1; D not resolved. Germline V gene sequence: CDR1 MNHEY, CDR2 SMNVEV (reference sequence). This CDR3 comprises 13 residues. The V end lost 4 bases, the J end lost 2 bases, and 8 bases lay between the germline ends. CDR3 nucleotide sequence: TGTGCCAGCAGTTCTAAGGGCAACACTGAAGCTTTCTTT. Residues: CASSSKGNTEAFF.

This clonotype occurred many times. This chain uses TRBV2 with TRBJ2-7, with a possible D match to TRBD1 (6 bases). This CDR3 comprises 13 residues. CDR1 is SNHLY, CDR2 FYNNEI, per germline. V was pared by 3 bases and J by 4 bases, with 10 bases between. CDR3 residues: CASSEDQGYEQYF. CDR3 nucleotide sequence: TGTGCCAGCAGTGAGGATCAGGGGTACGAGCAGTACTTC.